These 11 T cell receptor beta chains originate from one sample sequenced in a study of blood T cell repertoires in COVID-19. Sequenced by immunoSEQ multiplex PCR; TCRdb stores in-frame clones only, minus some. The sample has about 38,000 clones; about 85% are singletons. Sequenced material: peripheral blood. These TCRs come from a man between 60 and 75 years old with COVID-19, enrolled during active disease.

This CDR3 is CASSLARGATNEKLFF. The CDR3 DNA is TGTGCCAGCAGCTTAGCCCGCGGGGCAACTAATGAAAAACTGTTTTTT. This rearrangement joins TRBV7-9 to TRBJ1-4; D unresolved. Germline V lookup: CDR1 SEHNR, CDR2 FQNEAQ (reference sequence). The CDR3 extends over 16 amino acids. V was cut by 0 bases and J by 0 bases, with 8 bases left in between.

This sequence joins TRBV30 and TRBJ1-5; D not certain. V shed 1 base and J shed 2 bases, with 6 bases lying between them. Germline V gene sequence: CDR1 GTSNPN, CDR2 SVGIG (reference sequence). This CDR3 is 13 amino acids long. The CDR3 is CAWSGEGNQPQHF. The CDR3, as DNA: TGTGCCTGGAGTGGGGAGGGCAATCAGCCCCAGCATTTT.

Here the CDR3 reads CASSPEAGLPRRQFF. As DNA, the CDR3 is TGTGCCAGCAGTCCCGAGGCGGGACTACCGCGTCGGCAGTTCTTC. This chain uses TRBV28 with TRBJ2-1; 7 bases line up with TRBD2. Looked up from germline, CDR1 is MDHEN and CDR2 is SYDVKM. The junction had 16 bases not matched to a gene; V was cut back by 5 bases and J by 12 bases. The CDR3 sequence is 15 residues long.

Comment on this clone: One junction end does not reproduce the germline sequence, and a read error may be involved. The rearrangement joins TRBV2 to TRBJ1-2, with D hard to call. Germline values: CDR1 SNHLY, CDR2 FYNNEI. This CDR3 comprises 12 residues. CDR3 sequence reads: CASSEELGSGRF. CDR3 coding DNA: TGTGCCAGCAGTGAAGAGTTGGGTTCGGGGAGGTTC.

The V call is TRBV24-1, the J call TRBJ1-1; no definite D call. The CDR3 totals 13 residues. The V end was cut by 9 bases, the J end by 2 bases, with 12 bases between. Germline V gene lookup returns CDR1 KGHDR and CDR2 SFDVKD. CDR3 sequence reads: CATDEETNTEAFF. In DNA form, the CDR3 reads TGTGCCACCGATGAGGAGACCAACACTGAAGCTTTCTTT.

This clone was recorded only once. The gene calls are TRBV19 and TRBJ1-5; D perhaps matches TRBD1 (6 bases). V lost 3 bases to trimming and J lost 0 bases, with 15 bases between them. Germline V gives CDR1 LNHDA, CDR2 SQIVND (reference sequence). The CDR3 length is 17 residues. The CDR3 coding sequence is TGTGCCAGTAGTATGATACCGGGACACGATAGCAATCAGCCCCAGCATTTT. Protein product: CASSMIPGHDSNQPQHF.

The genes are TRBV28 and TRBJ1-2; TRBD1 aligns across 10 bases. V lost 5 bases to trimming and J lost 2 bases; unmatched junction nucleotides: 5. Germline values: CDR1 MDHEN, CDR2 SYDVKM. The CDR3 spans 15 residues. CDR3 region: CASSPLGQGNYGYTF. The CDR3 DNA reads TGTGCCAGCAGTCCCTTGGGACAGGGGAACTATGGCTACACCTTC.

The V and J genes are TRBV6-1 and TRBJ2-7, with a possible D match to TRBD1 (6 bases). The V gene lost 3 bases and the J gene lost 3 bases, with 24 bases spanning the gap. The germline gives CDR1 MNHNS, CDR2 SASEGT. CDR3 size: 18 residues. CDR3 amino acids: CASSETIIRQENIYEQYF. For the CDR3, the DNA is TGTGCCAGCAGTGAGACGATTATCAGACAGGAGAATATCTACGAGCAGTACTTC.

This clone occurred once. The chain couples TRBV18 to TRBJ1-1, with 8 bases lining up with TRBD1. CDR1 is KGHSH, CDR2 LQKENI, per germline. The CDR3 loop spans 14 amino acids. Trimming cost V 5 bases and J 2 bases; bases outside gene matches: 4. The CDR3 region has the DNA TGTGCCAGCTCAGGGGGACAGGCTAACACTGAAGCTTTCTTT. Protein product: CASSGGQANTEAFF.

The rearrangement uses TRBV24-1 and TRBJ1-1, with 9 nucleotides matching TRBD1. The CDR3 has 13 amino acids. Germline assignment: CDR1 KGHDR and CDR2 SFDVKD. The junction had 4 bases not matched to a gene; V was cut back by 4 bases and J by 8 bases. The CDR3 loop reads CATSDSGTGEAFF. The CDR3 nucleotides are TGTGCCACCAGTGACTCCGGGACAGGGGAAGCTTTCTTT.

DNA of the CDR3: TGTGCCACCAGGACAGGCGGGCAGCCCCAGCATTTT. As protein: CATRTGGQPQHF. The chain joins TRBV15 to TRBJ1-5; D might be TRBD1 (6 bases). This CDR3 region has 12 residues. V lost 6 bases and J lost 7, with 10 bases in between. Germline V gene data show CDR1 as LNHNV and CDR2 as YYDKDF (reference sequence). Combining the CDR3 with reference TRBV15 and TRBJ1-5 gives the whole variable domain DAMVIQNPRYQVTQFGKPVTLSCSQTLNHNVMYWYQQKSSQAPKLLFHYYDKDFNNEADTPDNFQSRRPNTSFCFLDIRSPGLGDTAMYLCATRTGGQPQHFGDGTRLSIL.